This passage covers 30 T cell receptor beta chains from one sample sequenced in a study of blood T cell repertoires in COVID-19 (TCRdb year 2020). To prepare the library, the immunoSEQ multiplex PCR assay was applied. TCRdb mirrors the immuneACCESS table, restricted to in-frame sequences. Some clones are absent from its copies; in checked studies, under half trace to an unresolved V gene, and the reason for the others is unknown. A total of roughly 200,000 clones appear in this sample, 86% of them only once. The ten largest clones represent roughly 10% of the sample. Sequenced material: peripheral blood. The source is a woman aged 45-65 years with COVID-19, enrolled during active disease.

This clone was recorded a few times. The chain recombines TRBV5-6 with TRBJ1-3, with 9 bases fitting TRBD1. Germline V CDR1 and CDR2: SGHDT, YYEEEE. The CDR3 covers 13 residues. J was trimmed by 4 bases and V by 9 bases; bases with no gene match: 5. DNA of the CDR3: TGTGCCACCGGGACAGGGTCAGGAAACACCATATATTTT. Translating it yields CATGTGSGNTIYF. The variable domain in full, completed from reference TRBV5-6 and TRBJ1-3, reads DAGVTQSPTHLIKTRGQQVTLRCSPKSGHDTVSWYQQALGQGPQFIFQYYEEEERQRGNFPDRFSGHQFPNYSSELNVNALLLGDSALYLCATGTGSGNTIYFGEGSWLTVV.

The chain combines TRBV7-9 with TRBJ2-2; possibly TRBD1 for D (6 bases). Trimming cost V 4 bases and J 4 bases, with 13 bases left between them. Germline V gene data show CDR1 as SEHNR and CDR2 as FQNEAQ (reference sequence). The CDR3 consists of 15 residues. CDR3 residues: CASSSVQGFTGELFF. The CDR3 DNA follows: TGTGCCAGCAGCTCAGTACAGGGCTTCACCGGGGAGCTGTTTTTT.

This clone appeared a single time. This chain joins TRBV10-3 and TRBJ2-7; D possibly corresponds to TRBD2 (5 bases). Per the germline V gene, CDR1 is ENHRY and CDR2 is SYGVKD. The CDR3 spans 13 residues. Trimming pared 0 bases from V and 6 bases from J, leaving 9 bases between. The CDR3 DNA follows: TGTGCCATCAGTGAGTCGAGAGGGTTCGAGCAGTACTTC. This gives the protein CAISESRGFEQYF.

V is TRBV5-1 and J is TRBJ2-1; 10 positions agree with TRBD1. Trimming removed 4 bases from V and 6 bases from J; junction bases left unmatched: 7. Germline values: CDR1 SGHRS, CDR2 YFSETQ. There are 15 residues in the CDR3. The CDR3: CASSPGQGRANEQFF. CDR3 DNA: TGCGCCAGCAGCCCGGGACAGGGGAGGGCCAATGAGCAGTTCTTC.

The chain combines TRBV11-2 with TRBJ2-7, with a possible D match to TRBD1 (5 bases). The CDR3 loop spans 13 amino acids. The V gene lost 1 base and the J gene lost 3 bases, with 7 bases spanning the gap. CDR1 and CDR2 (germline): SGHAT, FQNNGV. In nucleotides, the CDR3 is TGTGCCAGCAGCTTAGTAGGGGTCTACGAGCAGTACTTC. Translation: CASSLVGVYEQYF.

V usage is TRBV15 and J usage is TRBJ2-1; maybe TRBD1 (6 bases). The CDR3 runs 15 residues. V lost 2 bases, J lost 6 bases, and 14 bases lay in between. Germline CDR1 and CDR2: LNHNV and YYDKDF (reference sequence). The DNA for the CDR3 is TGTGCCACCAGCAGACCACAGGGTCTAGGCAATGAGCAGTTCTTC. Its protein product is CATSRPQGLGNEQFF.

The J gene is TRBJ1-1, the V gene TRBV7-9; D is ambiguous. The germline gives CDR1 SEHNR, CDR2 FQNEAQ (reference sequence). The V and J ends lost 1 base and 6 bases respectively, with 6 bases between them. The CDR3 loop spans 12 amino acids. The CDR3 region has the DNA TGTGCCAGCAGCTTAGATGGAGCTGAAGCTTTCTTT. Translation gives CASSLDGAEAFF.

The CDR3 DNA is TGTGCCAGCAGGCCTAGCGGCCCGTTCGGTACGCAGTATTTT. This encodes CASRPSGPFGTQYF. V gene TRBV27 combines with J gene TRBJ2-3; 7 nucleotides match TRBD2. The CDR3 covers 14 residues. CDR1 MNHEY and CDR2 SMNVEV come from the germline V gene (reference sequence). Trimming took 6 bases from V and 8 from J; bases not matched to a gene: 11.

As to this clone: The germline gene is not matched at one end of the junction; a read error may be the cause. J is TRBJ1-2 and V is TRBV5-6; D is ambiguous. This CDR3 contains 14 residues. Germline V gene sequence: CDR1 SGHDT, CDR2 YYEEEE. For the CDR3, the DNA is TGTGCCAGCAGCTGGGCGAGGGTTAACAATGGCTACACCTTC. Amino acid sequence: CASSWARVNNGYTF.

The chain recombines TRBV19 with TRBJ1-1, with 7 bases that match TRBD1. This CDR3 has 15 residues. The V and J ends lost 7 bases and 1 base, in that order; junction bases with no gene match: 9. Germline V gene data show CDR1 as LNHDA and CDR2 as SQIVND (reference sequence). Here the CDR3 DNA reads TGTGCCAGTATCAATATTTACAGGGGGAACACTGAAGCTTTCTTT. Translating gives CASINIYRGNTEAFF. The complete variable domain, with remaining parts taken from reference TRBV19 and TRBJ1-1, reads DGGITQSPKYLFRKEGQNVTLSCEQNLNHDAMYWYRQDPGQGLRLIYYSQIVNDFQKGDIAEGYSVSREKKESFPLTVTSAQKNPTAFYLCASINIYRGNTEAFFGQGTRLTVV.

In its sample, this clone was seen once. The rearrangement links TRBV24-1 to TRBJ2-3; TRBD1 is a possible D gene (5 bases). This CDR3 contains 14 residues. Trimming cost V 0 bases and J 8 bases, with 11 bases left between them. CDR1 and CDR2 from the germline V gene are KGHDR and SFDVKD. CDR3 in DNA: TGTGCCACCAGTGATTTGAGGACACTGGGTACGCAGTATTTT. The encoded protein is CATSDLRTLGTQYF.

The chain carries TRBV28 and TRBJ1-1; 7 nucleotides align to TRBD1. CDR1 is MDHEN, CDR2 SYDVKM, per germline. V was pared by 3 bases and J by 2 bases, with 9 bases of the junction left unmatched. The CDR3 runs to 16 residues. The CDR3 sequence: CASSFFRGWGNTEAFF. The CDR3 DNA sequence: TGTGCCAGCAGTTTCTTCAGGGGGTGGGGAAACACTGAAGCTTTCTTT.

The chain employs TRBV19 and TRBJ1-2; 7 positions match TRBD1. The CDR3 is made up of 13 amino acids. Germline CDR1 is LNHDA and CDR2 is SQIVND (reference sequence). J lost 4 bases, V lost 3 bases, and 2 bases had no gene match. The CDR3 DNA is TGTGCCAGTAGTATCCGGGACAGCTATGGCTACACCTTC. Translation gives CASSIRDSYGYTF.

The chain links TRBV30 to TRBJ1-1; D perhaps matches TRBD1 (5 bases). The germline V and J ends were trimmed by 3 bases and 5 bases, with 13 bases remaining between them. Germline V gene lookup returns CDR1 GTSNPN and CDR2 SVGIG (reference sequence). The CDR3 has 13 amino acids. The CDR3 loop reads CAWSRGGETEAFF. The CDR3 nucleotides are TGTGCCTGGAGCCGCGGGGGGGAAACTGAAGCTTTCTTT.

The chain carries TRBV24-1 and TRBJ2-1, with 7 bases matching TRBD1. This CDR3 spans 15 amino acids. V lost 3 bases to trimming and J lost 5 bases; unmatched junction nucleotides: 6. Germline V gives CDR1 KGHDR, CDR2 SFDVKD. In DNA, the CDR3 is TGTGCCACCAGTGATGAGGGACAGTGGGACAATGAGCAGTTCTTC. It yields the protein CATSDEGQWDNEQFF.

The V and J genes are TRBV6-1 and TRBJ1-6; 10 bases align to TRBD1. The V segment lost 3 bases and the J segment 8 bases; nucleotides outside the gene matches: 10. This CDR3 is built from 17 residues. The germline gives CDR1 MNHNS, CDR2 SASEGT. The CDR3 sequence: CASSDHPGQGSYSPLHF. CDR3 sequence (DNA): TGTGCCAGCAGTGACCATCCGGGACAGGGGTCCTATTCACCCCTCCACTTT.

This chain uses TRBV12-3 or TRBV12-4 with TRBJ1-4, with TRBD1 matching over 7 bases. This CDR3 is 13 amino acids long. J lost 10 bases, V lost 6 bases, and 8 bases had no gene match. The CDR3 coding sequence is TGTGCCAGCAGCCCGGGCAGGGGGGTAAAACTGTTTTTT. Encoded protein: CASSPGRGVKLFF.

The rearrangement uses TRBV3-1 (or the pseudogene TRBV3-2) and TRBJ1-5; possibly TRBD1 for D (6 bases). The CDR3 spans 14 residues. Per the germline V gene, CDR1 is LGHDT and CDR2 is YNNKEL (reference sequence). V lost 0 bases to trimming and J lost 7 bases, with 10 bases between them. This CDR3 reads CASSQEGAGQPQHF. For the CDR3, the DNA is TGTGCCAGCAGCCAAGAGGGGGCTGGCCAGCCCCAGCATTTT.

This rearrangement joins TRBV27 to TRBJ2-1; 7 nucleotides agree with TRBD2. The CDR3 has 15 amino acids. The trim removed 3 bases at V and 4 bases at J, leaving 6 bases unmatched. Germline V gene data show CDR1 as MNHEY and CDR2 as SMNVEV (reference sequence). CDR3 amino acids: CASSLVGGTYNEQFF. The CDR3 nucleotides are TGTGCCAGCAGTTTGGTGGGGGGGACTTACAATGAGCAGTTCTTC.

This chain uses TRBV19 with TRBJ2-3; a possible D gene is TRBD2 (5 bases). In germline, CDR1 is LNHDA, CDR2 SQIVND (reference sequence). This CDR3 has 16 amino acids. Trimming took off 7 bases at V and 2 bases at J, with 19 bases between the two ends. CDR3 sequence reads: CASKTWGASSTDTQYF. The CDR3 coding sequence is TGTGCCAGTAAAACCTGGGGAGCCTCCTCCACAGATACGCAGTATTTT.

Here the CDR3 reads CAWSKGGETQYF. The CDR3 bases are TGTGCCTGGAGTAAGGGGGGGGAGACCCAGTACTTC. The rearrangement uses TRBV30 and TRBJ2-5, with D maybe TRBD2 (7 bases). From germline, CDR1 is GTSNPN and CDR2 SVGIG (reference sequence). Trimming pared 2 bases from V and 5 bases from J, leaving 9 bases between. The CDR3 extends over 12 amino acids. Full variable domain (outside the CDR3, taken from reference TRBV30 and TRBJ2-5): SQTIHQWPATLVQPVGSPLSLECTVEGTSNPNLYWYRQAAGRGLQLLFYSVGIGQISSEVPQNLSASRPQDRQFILSSKKLLLSDSGFYLCAWSKGGETQYFGPGTRLLVL.

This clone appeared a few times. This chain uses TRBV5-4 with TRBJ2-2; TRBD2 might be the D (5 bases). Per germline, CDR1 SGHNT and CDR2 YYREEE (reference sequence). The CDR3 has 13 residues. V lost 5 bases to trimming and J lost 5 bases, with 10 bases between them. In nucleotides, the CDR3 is TGTGCCAGCAGATTAGCGTTAACCGGGGAGCTGTTTTTT. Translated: CASRLALTGELFF.

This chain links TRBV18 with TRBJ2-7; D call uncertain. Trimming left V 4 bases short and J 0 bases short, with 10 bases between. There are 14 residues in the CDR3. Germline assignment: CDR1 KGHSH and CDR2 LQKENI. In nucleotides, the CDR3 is TGTGCCAGCTCACTAGAACAGAGCTCCTACGAGCAGTACGTC. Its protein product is CASSLEQSSYEQYV.

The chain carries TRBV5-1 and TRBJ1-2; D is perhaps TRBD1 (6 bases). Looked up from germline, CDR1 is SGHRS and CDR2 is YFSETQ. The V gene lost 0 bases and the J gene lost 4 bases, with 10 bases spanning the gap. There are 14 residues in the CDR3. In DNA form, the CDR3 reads TGCGCCAGCAGCTTGGAGGGGGGGCCCTATGGCTACACCTTC. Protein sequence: CASSLEGGPYGYTF.

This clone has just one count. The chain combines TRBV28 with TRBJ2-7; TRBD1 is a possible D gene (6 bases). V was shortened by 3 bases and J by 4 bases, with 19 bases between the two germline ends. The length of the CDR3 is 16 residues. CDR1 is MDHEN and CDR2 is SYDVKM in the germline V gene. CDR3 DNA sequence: TGTGCCAGCAGTTTCGGACAGCCGACTAACCGATACGAGCAGTACGTC. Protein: CASSFGQPTNRYEQYV.

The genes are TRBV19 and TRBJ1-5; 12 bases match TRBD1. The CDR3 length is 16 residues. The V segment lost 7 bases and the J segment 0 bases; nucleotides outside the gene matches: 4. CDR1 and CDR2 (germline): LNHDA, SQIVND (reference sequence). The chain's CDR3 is CASKGQGADSNQPQHF. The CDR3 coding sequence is TGTGCCAGTAAGGGACAGGGGGCAGATAGCAATCAGCCCCAGCATTTT.

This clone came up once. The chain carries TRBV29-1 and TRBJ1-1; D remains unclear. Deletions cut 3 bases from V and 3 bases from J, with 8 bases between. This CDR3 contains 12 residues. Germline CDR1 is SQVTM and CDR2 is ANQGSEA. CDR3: CSVDRSDTEAFF. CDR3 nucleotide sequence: TGCAGCGTTGACAGGTCCGACACTGAAGCTTTCTTT.

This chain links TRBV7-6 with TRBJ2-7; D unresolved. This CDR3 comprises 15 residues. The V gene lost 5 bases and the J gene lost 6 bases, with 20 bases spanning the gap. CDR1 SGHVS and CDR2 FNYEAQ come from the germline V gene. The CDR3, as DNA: TGTGCCAGCAGCCGAATCTTGGGCAGGTTGGTCGAGCAGTACTTC. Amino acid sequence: CASSRILGRLVEQYF.

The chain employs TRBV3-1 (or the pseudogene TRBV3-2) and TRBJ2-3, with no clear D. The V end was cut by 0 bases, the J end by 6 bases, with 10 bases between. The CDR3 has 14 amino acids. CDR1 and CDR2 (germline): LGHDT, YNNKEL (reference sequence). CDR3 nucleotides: TGTGCCAGCAGCCAAGAATGGGCAGAGGATACGCAGTATTTT. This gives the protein CASSQEWAEDTQYF.

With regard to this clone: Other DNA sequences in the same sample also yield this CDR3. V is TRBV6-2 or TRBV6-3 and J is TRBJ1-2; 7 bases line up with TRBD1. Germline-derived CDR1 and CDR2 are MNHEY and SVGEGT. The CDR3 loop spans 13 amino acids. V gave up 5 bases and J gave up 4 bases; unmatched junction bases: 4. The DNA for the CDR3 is TGTGCCAGCAGTCGGGACAGCTCCTATGGCTACACCTTC. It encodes CASSRDSSYGYTF.